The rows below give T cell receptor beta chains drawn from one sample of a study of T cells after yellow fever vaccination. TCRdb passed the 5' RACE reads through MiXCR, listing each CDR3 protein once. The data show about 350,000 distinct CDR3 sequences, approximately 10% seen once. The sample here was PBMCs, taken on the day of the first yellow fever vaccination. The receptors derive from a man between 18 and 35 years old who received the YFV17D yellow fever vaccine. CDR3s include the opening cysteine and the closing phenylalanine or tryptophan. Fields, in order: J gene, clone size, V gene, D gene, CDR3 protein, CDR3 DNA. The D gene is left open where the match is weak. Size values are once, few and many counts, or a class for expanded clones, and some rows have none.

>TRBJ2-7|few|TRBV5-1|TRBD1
CATYPGTDSYEQYF
TGCGCCACATACCCCGGGACAGATTCCTACGAGCAGTACTTC
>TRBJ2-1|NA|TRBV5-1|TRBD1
CASSPMDRGQGEQFF
TGCGCCAGCAGCCCTATGGACAGGGGTCAGGGTGAGCAGTTCTTC
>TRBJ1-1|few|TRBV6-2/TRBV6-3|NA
CASSYWNTEAFF
TGTGCCAGCAGTTATTGGAACACTGAAGCTTTCTTT
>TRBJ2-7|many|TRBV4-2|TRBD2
CASSLVTSGGAYEQYF
TGTGCCAGCAGCCTCGTTACTAGCGGGGGGGCCTACGAGCAGTACTTC
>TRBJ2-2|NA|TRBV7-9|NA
CASSPPVDPGELFF
TGTGCCAGCAGCCCCCCGGTGGATCCCGGGGAGCTGTTTTTT
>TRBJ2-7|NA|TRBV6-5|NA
CASSYIGYEQYF
TGTGCCAGCAGTTATATTGGTTACGAGCAGTACTTC
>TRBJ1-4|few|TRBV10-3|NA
CAIRGDSWGEKLFF
TGTGCCATCAGAGGCGACAGTTGGGGTGAAAAACTGTTTTTT
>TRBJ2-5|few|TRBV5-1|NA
CASSLEPPQETQYF
TGCGCCAGCAGCTTGGAACCCCCCCAAGAGACCCAGTACTTC
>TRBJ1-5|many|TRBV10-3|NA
CAISDGGGQPQHF
TGTGCCATCAGTGATGGCGGGGGTCAGCCCCAGCATTTT
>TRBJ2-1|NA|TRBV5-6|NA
CASSFDNGVAYNEQFF
TGTGCCAGCAGCTTTGATAACGGGGTGGCCTACAATGAGCAGTTCTTC
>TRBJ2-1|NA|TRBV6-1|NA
CASTQDLAYNEQFF
TGTGCCAGCACCCAAGATCTGGCCTACAATGAGCAGTTCTTC
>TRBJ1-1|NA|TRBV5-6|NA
CASSLWGSAEAFF
TGTGCCAGCAGCCTGTGGGGATCCGCTGAAGCTTTCTTT
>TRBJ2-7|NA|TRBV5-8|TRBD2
CASSPSGGGYEQYF
TGTGCCAGCAGCCCTTCTGGGGGGGGGTACGAGCAGTACTTC
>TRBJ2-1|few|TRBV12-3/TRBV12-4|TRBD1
CASSLMGRGNYNEQFF
TGTGCCAGCAGTTTAATGGGCAGGGGGAACTACAATGAGCAGTTCTTC
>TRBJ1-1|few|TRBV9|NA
CASSGLGGVLRSTEAFF
TGTGCCAGCAGCGGGCTGGGAGGGGTGTTGCGTAGCACTGAAGCTTTCTTT
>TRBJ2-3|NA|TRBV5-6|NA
CASSFWADTQYF
TGTGCCAGCAGCTTTTGGGCAGATACGCAGTATTTT
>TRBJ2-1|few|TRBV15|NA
CATNHFRGAYNEQFF
TGTGCCACCAATCACTTTCGAGGAGCCTACAATGAGCAGTTCTTC
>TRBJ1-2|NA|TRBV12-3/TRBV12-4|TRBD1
CASSPDNRGWGYTF
TGTGCCAGCAGCCCAGATAACAGGGGATGGGGCTACACCTTC
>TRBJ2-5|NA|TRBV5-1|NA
CASSSLPGEETQYF
TGCGCCAGCAGTTCCCTCCCCGGTGAAGAGACCCAGTACTTC
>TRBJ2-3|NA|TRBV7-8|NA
CASSYGSGGGLSTDTQYF
TGTGCCAGCAGCTACGGTTCGGGTGGGGGCCTTAGCACAGATACGCAGTATTTT
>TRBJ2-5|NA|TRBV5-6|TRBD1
CASSFRGQGSETQYF
TGTGCCAGCAGCTTTAGGGGACAGGGGTCAGAGACCCAGTACTTC
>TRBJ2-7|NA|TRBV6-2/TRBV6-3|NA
CAIKQFLPYEQYF
TGTGCCATCAAACAATTTCTTCCGTACGAGCAGTACTTC
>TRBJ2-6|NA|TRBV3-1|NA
CASTAGGANVLTF
TGTGCCTCAACGGCGGGAGGGGCCAACGTCCTGACTTTC
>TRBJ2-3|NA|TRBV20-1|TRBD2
CSARDAASGSWRPTDTQYF
TGCAGTGCTAGAGATGCGGCTAGCGGGAGCTGGAGGCCCACAGATACGCAGTATTTT
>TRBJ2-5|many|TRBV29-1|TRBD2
CSETSGGETQYF
TGCAGCGAGACTAGCGGGGGAGAGACCCAGTACTTC
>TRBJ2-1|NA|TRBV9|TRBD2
CASSASGSSSYNEQFF
TGTGCCAGCAGCGCTAGCGGGTCCAGCTCCTACAATGAGCAGTTCTTC
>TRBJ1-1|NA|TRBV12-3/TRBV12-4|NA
CASTMGGPEAFF
TGTGCCAGCACCATGGGTGGGCCTGAAGCTTTCTTT